The sequence of this TCR beta chain was determined in a study of shared clonotypes between healthy human individuals. Study overall: Three CD4 naive, three CD4 memory, two CD8 naive and one CD8 memory plate were used per donor.

CDR3 length: 13 residues. CDR1 is MNHNY, CDR2 SVGAGI, per germline (reference sequence). Trimming removed 0 bases from V and 6 bases from J, with 8 bases in between. All the donors were Caucasian adults who lived in Nashville, Tennessee. Remarks on this clone: What it binds is not known.

Whole-study findings and limits: Naive subsets usually exceeded memory subsets in estimated richness.

Generated by immunoSEQ multiplex PCR, the TCRdb table keeps only in-frame clones and is missing some. The sample has approximately 2,000,000 clones, about 90% seen once. The TCR sequence derives from a man in his late teens or twenties in good health. Some clones in this sample may be carry-over from other donors' samples. Sequencing used naive CD4+ T cells from PBMCs. The sample's subset: CD45RA+ positively selected. This chain links TRBV6-6 with TRBJ1-1; no firm D call. Here the CDR3 reads CASSYSRDSEAFF. In DNA, the CDR3 is TGTGCCAGCAGTTACTCTCGGGATTCTGAAGCTTTCTTT.